A selection of T cell receptor beta chains follows, all from one sample in a study of blood T cells in healthy people across ages. MiXCR, applied by TCRdb to the 5' RACE reads, yields one record per CDR3 protein. Among some 1 million distinct CDR3 sequences listed, 45% were seen once. Material: blood. These receptor sequences come from a woman between 55 and 75 years old in good health. The CDR3 runs from the conserved cysteine through the conserved F or W. Fields, in order: clone size, J gene, D gene, V gene, CDR3 protein, CDR3 DNA. The D gene is left open where the match is weak. Rows give clone size only sometimes, using once, few, many, or a class for an expanded clone.

size: .
J: TRBJ2-7
D: TRBD2
V: TRBV6-2/TRBV6-3
CDR3: CASSWDSSGPLSYEQYF
DNA: TGTGCCAGCAGTTGGGACTCTAGCGGGCCGCTTTCCTACGAGCAGTACTTC

size: .
J: TRBJ1-4
D: TRBD1
V: TRBV12-3/TRBV12-4
CDR3: CASTKQGEEKLFF
DNA: TGTGCCAGCACAAAACAGGGGGAGGAAAAACTGTTTTTT

size: .
J: TRBJ2-1
D: TRBD2
V: TRBV9
CDR3: CTSSVASGSNNEQFF
DNA: TGTACCAGCAGCGTAGCTAGCGGGAGTAACAATGAGCAGTTCTTC

size: .
J: TRBJ2-3
D: TRBD2
V: TRBV5-1
CDR3: CASSLTSTSGTYTDTQYF
DNA: TGCGCCAGCAGCTTGACCTCTACTAGCGGAACATACACAGATACGCAGTATTTT

size: .
J: TRBJ2-7
D: .
V: TRBV2
CDR3: CASSEVSEQYF
DNA: TGTGCCAGCAGTGAAGTGAGCGAGCAGTACTTC

size: few
J: TRBJ1-6
D: .
V: TRBV6-5
CDR3: CASSYFGSSYNSPLHF
DNA: TGTGCCAGCAGTTATTTCGGGAGCTCCTATAATTCACCCCTCCACTTT

size: .
J: TRBJ2-2
D: .
V: TRBV6-2/TRBV6-3
CDR3: CASNGNTGELFF
DNA: TGTGCCAGCAACGGGAACACCGGGGAGCTGTTTTTT

size: few
J: TRBJ2-5
D: TRBD2
V: TRBV20-1
CDR3: CSAMELAGPPETQYF
DNA: TGCAGTGCTATGGAACTAGCGGGGCCCCCAGAGACCCAGTACTTC

size: .
J: TRBJ1-2
D: TRBD1
V: TRBV6-5
CDR3: CASSRAGGSYTF
DNA: TGTGCCAGCAGTCGGGCAGGGGGGAGCTACACCTTC

size: .
J: TRBJ1-1
D: .
V: TRBV12-3/TRBV12-4
CDR3: CASSSGFLGMNTEAFF
DNA: TGTGCCAGCAGTTCCGGGTTCCTAGGCATGAACACTGAAGCTTTCTTT

size: .
J: TRBJ2-1
D: TRBD2
V: TRBV5-1
CDR3: CASSPGFGGGPLNEQFF
DNA: TGCGCCAGCAGCCCGGGCTTTGGGGGAGGGCCTCTGAATGAGCAGTTCTTC

size: few
J: TRBJ2-3
D: TRBD2
V: TRBV6-1
CDR3: CASSPYSGEGDTQYF
DNA: TGTGCCAGCAGTCCATACAGCGGGGAGGGAGATACGCAGTATTTT

size: few
J: TRBJ1-2
D: .
V: TRBV12-3/TRBV12-4
CDR3: CASSLPNGIYGYTF
DNA: TGTGCCAGCAGTTTACCTAACGGGATCTATGGCTACACCTTC

size: once
J: TRBJ2-7
D: .
V: TRBV6-2/TRBV6-3
CDR3: CASSLGPAWDEQYF
DNA: TGTGCCAGCAGTCTCGGACCAGCCTGGGACGAGCAGTACTTC